The 9 T cell receptor beta chains in this list originate from one sample, sequenced in a study of Ad26.COV2.S vaccination and SARS-CoV-2 variants. Only in-frame clones appear in the TCRdb table, and some are missing; sequencing was by immunoSEQ multiplex PCR. The sample holds hundreds of thousands of clones; around 92% are singletons and the top ten take roughly 3.9%. The source material was peripheral blood, sampled after recovery from COVID-19. The receptors derive from a human donor who had recovered from COVID-19.

For the CDR3, the DNA is TGTGCCAGAAGCCAGAGCACAGATACGCAGTATTTT. It translates to CARSQSTDTQYF. The chain has TRBV7-5 and TRBJ2-3; no check of the table's D call, TRBD1, against the DNA was made. TRBV7-5 is described as a pseudogene. CDR3 size: 12 residues.

CDR3 bases: TGTGCCAGCAGTTTGACGGGTGATCTTGGCTACACCTTC. This codes for CASSLTGDLGYTF. The chain uses TRBV12-3 or TRBV12-4 and TRBJ1-2; D is uncertain. The CDR3 runs 13 residues. Trimming removed 3 bases at V and 7 bases at J, with 12 bases between.

This clone was seen once. The J gene is TRBJ2-7, the V gene TRBV7-2; D is ambiguous. The CDR3 is made up of 14 amino acids. Trimming took off 1 base at V and 0 bases at J, with 7 bases between the two ends. Germline V gene sequence: CDR1 SGHTA, CDR2 FQGNSA. The CDR3 DNA reads TGTGCCAGCAGCTTAGAACCCCCCTCCTACGAGCAGTACTTC. It yields the protein CASSLEPPSYEQYF.

There are a few counts of this clone. The gene calls are TRBV6-5 and TRBJ1-2; D unresolved. This CDR3 is built from 13 residues. The germline V gene has CDR1 MNHEY and CDR2 SVGAGI. V was pared by 2 bases and J by 8 bases, with 12 bases between. The CDR3 sequence is CASSYTLEGGYTF. DNA of the CDR3: TGTGCCAGCAGTTACACGCTCGAGGGAGGCTACACCTTC.

The gene calls are TRBV6-6 and TRBJ1-1; D is perhaps TRBD1 (5 bases). With 0 bases removed from V and 3 bases from J, the gap between germline ends came to 14 bases. Looked up from germline, CDR1 is MNHNY and CDR2 is SVGAGI (reference sequence). The CDR3 length is 16 residues. The CDR3 sequence is CASSYSLRGRDTEAFF. For the CDR3, the DNA is TGTGCCAGCAGTTACTCGCTTAGGGGTAGGGACACTGAAGCTTTCTTT.

V and J are TRBV7-9 and TRBJ2-7; perhaps TRBD2 as D (5 bases). V gave up 4 bases and J gave up 6 bases, with 16 bases separating them. The CDR3 runs to 14 residues. From germline, CDR1 is SEHNR and CDR2 FQNEAQ (reference sequence). CDR3 protein: CASSSRERSVEQYF. In DNA form, the CDR3 reads TGTGCCAGCAGCTCCCGGGAAAGGTCCGTCGAGCAGTACTTC.

This sequence joins TRBV14 and TRBJ1-2; a weak D match, TRBD1 (5 bases). The CDR3 totals 14 residues. The V gene lost 1 base and the J gene lost 5 bases, with 11 bases spanning the gap. Germline assignment: CDR1 SGHDN and CDR2 FVKESK. DNA for the CDR3: TGTGCCAGCAGCCAAGGTCCACAGGTTTATGGCTACACCTTC. Its protein is CASSQGPQVYGYTF.

V and J are TRBV3-1 (or the pseudogene TRBV3-2) and TRBJ2-3; unclear D gene. The V and J ends lost 1 base and 3 bases respectively, with 2 bases between them. Germline CDR1 LGHDT, CDR2 YNNKEL (reference sequence). The CDR3 has 12 amino acids. CDR3 amino acids: CASSQVTDTQYF. The CDR3 nucleotides read TGTGCCAGCAGCCAAGTTACAGATACGCAGTATTTT.

The chain combines TRBV27 with TRBJ2-1; D remains ambiguous. This CDR3 is built from 13 residues. Trimming took off 5 bases at V and 5 bases at J, with 10 bases between the two ends. CDR1 is MNHEY and CDR2 is SMNVEV in the germline V gene (reference sequence). The CDR3 sequence: CASSPLGNNEQFF. The CDR3 bases are TGTGCCAGCAGTCCCTTAGGAAACAATGAGCAGTTCTTC.